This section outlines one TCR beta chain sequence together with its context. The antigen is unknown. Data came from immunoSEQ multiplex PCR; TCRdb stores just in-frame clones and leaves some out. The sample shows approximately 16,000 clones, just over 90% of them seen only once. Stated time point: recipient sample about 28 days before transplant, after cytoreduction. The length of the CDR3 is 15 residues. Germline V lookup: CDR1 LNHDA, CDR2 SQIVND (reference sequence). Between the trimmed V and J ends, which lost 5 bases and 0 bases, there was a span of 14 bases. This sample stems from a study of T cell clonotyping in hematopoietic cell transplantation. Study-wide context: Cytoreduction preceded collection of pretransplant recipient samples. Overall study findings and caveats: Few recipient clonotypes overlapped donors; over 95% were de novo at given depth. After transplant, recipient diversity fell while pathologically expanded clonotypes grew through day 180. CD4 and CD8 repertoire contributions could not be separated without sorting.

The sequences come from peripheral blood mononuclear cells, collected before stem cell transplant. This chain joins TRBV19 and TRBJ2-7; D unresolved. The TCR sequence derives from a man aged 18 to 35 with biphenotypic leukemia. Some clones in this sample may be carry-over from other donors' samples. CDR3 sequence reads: CASSLSPASSYEQYF. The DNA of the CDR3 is TGTGCCAGTAGTCTATCCCCGGCTTCCTCCTACGAGCAGTACTTC.